Reported below is one T cell receptor beta chain. These data originate in a study of blood T cell repertoires in COVID-19. The method was immunoSEQ multiplex PCR; TCRdb's version includes in-frame clones alone and lacks a portion of them. The table lists approximately 230,000 clones, around 88% of them singletons. The CDR3 runs to 16 residues. J lost 5 bases, V lost 5 bases, and 7 bases had no gene match. Germline V gene lookup returns CDR1 MRHNA and CDR2 SNTAGT. The clonotype originates from a man older than 75 with acute or convalescent COVID-19. The sequenced sample was peripheral blood. The rearrangement joins TRBV6-4 to TRBJ2-1; 12 bases are shared with TRBD2. CDR3 nucleotides: TGTGCCAGCAGTACCGGGACTAGCGGGCAAAACAATGAGCAGTTCTTC. Protein: CASSTGTSGQNNEQFF.